The 9 T cell receptor beta chains below all came from one sample that was sequenced in a study of CD8+ T cells in alopecia areata. Treatment of the sample: oral pan-JAK inhibitor, 5-10 mg twice daily. The sequencing template was cDNA reverse transcribed from extracted RNA. TCRdb's copy holds only in-frame clones and misses some; the assay was immunoSEQ multiplex PCR. The table shows over 150,000 clones, with approximately 60% occurring only once. The material was CD4+ T cells sorted from blood, obtained at week 4, from a patient treated with tofacitinib. These receptors all come from a human donor with alopecia areata.

As DNA, the CDR3 is TGTGCCAGCAGACTGTTCTCAGGGCAATCACCCCTCCACTTT. Protein product: CASRLFSGQSPLHF. The gene calls are TRBV28 and TRBJ1-6; D may be TRBD1 (5 bases). This CDR3 region has 14 residues. The V end was cut by 6 bases, the J end by 10 bases, with 16 bases between. Germline CDR1 reads MDHEN; CDR2 reads SYDVKM.

The rearrangement uses TRBV5-6 and TRBJ2-7, with D perhaps matching TRBD2 (7 bases). This CDR3 spans 16 amino acids. Trimming cost V 4 bases and J 1 base, with 18 bases left between them. Germline V gene data show CDR1 as SGHDT and CDR2 as YYEEEE. The CDR3 DNA reads as TGTGCCAGCAGCCTGACAGGAGCCGGGAGGTCCTACGAGCAGTACTTC. It yields the protein CASSLTGAGRSYEQYF.

The CDR3 loop is CASSWAAANQPQHF. The CDR3 DNA reads TGTGCCAGCAGCTGGGCCGCCGCCAATCAGCCCCAGCATTTT. This chain uses TRBV5-6 with TRBJ1-5, with unresolved D. Per the germline V gene, CDR1 is SGHDT and CDR2 is YYEEEE. The CDR3 totals 14 residues. Between the trimmed V and J ends, which lost 3 bases and 3 bases, there was a span of 10 bases.

This chain uses TRBV6-5 with TRBJ1-2, with D unclear. CDR1 is MNHEY, CDR2 SVGAGI, per germline. CDR3 length: 13 residues. Trimming cost V 5 bases and J 7 bases, with 14 bases left between them. In DNA, the CDR3 is TGTGCCAGCAGTACCGACCCCGGGCGTGGCTACACCTTC. It encodes CASSTDPGRGYTF.

V is TRBV5-6 and J is TRBJ1-2, with 9 bases identical to TRBD1. The germline V gene has CDR1 SGHDT and CDR2 YYEEEE. After removal of 3 bases from V and 2 bases from J, the junction contained 11 bases not matched to a gene. CDR3 length equals 17 residues. This CDR3 reads CASSSFYPQGANYGYTF. DNA for the CDR3: TGTGCCAGCAGCTCATTCTATCCACAGGGGGCGAACTATGGCTACACCTTC.

The V gene is TRBV2, the J gene TRBJ2-2; D call uncertain. V lost 5 bases to trimming and J lost 1 base, with 5 bases between them. Germline V gene data show CDR1 as SNHLY and CDR2 as FYNNEI. The CDR3 loop spans 13 amino acids. The CDR3 DNA sequence: TGTGCCAGCAGTAAGGGGAACACCGGGGAGCTGTTTTTT. Translated: CASSKGNTGELFF.

This chain links TRBV30 with TRBJ1-2; unclear D gene. Trimming removed 2 bases at V and 5 bases at J, with 9 bases between. Per the germline V gene, CDR1 is GTSNPN and CDR2 is SVGIG (reference sequence). The CDR3 length is 12 residues. CDR3 region: CAWSMGRYGYTF. The CDR3, as DNA: TGTGCCTGGAGTATGGGTCGTTATGGCTACACCTTC.

This rearrangement joins TRBV14 to TRBJ2-3; D may match TRBD1 or TRBD2 (5 bases each). CDR3 length equals 13 residues. CDR1 is SGHDN, CDR2 FVKESK, per germline. V lost 4 bases, J lost 2 bases, and 7 bases lay in between. The CDR3 loop is CASSRDLTDTQYF. The DNA for the CDR3 is TGTGCCAGCAGCCGGGACCTCACAGATACGCAGTATTTT.

The rearrangement uses TRBV29-1 and TRBJ1-2; D is undetermined. V gave up 5 bases and J gave up 8 bases, with 15 bases separating them. Germline loops: CDR1 SQVTM, CDR2 ANQGSEA. This CDR3 has 12 residues. The CDR3 loop is CSVHAQLEGYTF. DNA of the CDR3: TGCAGCGTTCACGCCCAACTAGAGGGCTACACCTTC.